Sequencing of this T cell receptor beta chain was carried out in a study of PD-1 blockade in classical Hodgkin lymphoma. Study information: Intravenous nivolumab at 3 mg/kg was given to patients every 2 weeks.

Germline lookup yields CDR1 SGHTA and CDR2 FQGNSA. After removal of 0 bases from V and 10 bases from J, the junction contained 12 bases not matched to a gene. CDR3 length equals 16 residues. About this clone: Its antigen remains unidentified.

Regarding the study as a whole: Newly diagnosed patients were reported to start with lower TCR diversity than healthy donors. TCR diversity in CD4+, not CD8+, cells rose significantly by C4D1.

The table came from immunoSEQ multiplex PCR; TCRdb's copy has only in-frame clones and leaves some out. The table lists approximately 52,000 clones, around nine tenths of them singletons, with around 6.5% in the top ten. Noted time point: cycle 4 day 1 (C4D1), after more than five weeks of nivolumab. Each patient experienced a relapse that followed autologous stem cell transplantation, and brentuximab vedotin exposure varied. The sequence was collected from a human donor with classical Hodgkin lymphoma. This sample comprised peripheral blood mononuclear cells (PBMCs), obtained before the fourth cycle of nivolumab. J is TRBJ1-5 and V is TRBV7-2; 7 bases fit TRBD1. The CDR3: CASSLASPTGLRPQHF. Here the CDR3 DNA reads TGTGCCAGCAGCTTAGCCTCCCCGACAGGGTTGAGACCCCAGCATTTT.